These 10 T cell receptor beta chains came from one sample sequenced in a study of cytomegalovirus exposure and HLA in healthy donors. Both 60 Vbeta primers and 13 Jbeta primers went into the PCR. Produced via immunoSEQ multiplex PCR; TCRdb's table is partial and in-frame only. The sample lists 150,000 to 200,000 clones; under 9.5% were seen once. Material: PBMCs. All receptors derive from a woman aged 30 to 39 in good health and CMV-seropositive.

A few counts support this clone. The gene calls are TRBV7-6 and TRBJ1-1, with TRBD1 matching 7 bases. The V gene's germline CDR1 is SGHVS and CDR2 FNYEAQ. The CDR3 contains 16 residues. The junction had 11 bases not matched to a gene; V was cut back by 5 bases and J by 2 bases. The CDR3 loop is CASSLGLGTVNTEAFF. In DNA, the CDR3 is TGTGCCAGCAGCCTAGGATTGGGGACAGTAAACACTGAAGCTTTCTTT.

This clone was counted between two and nine times. The J gene is TRBJ2-5, the V gene TRBV7-8; no clear D. Germline CDR1 SGHVS, CDR2 FQNEAQ. The V end was cut by 5 bases, the J end by 5 bases, with 9 bases between. The CDR3 extends over 12 amino acids. CDR3 sequence: CASSQVGETQYF. The CDR3 DNA reads as TGTGCCAGCAGCCAGGTTGGGGAGACCCAGTACTTC.

This chain links TRBV6-1 with TRBJ2-5, with 7 positions matching TRBD1. The germline V gene encodes CDR1 MNHNS and CDR2 SASEGT. The J segment lost 1 base and the V segment lost 5 bases, leaving 4 bases of the junction unmatched. The CDR3 length is 14 residues. The CDR3 sequence: CASSIGTVQETQYF. The CDR3 DNA reads TGTGCCAGCAGTATTGGGACAGTCCAAGAGACCCAGTACTTC.

This clone appeared many times. The sample has other DNA sequences that encode this CDR3 too. The chain uses TRBV19 and TRBJ1-2; TRBD1 matches at 8 bases. V dropped 6 bases and J dropped 3; count of bases not matched to a gene: 3. Germline V gene lookup returns CDR1 LNHDA and CDR2 SQIVND (reference sequence). CDR3 length equals 13 residues. CDR3 bases: TGTGCCAGTAGCCTGACAGGGGACTATGGCTACACCTTC. It encodes CASSLTGDYGYTF.

The V and J genes are TRBV7-9 and TRBJ2-3, with a tentative D call TRBD2 (6 bases). The CDR3 is 17 amino acids. In germline, CDR1 is SEHNR, CDR2 FQNEAQ (reference sequence). Trimming left V 0 bases short and J 5 bases short, with 18 bases between. The chain's CDR3 is CASSLAGSGTSRDTQYF. CDR3 DNA sequence: TGTGCCAGCAGCTTAGCAGGTAGCGGAACGTCCCGAGATACGCAGTATTTT.

The V gene is TRBV5-1, the J gene TRBJ2-7; D is possibly TRBD2 (5 bases). Germline values: CDR1 SGHRS, CDR2 YFSETQ. The CDR3 sequence is 15 residues long. Trimming removed 3 bases at V and 5 bases at J, with 18 bases between. The CDR3 nucleotides are TGCGCCAGCAGCTCAGAGGAAAGGGAGATCGACGAGCAGTACTTC. Translating it yields CASSSEEREIDEQYF.

This clone was counted only a few times. This chain connects TRBV30 to TRBJ2-1, with 9 bases aligning to TRBD1. The CDR3 is 14 amino acids. V lost 5 bases to trimming and J lost 8 bases; unmatched junction nucleotides: 10. Germline lookup yields CDR1 GTSNPN and CDR2 SVGIG (reference sequence). CDR3 protein: CAWSGTGNIYEQFF. The CDR3 nucleotides read TGTGCCTGGTCGGGGACAGGGAATATCTATGAGCAGTTCTTC.

This clone was counted many times. The V and J genes are TRBV5-3 and TRBJ2-5; 14 nucleotides align to TRBD2. TRBV5-3 is assigned to the ORF class and has an uncertain function. This CDR3 has 17 residues. V lost 4 bases and J lost 5; bases outside the gene matches: 10. This CDR3 reads CARSREPGLAGVETQYF. Here the CDR3 DNA reads TGTGCCAGAAGCCGGGAGCCGGGACTAGCGGGAGTGGAGACCCAGTACTTC.

This chain uses TRBV4-2 with TRBJ2-2; TRBD2 might be the D (5 bases). Germline V CDR1 and CDR2: LGHNA, YNFKEQ. Trimming removed 0 bases from V and 8 bases from J, with 25 bases in between. The CDR3 is 19 amino acids. CDR3 DNA sequence: TGTGCCAGCAGCCAAGATGCCCGGGGTCGAGGCCGCCGAGGTGGGGAGCTGTTTTTT. Encoded protein: CASSQDARGRGRRGGELFF.

V and J are TRBV15 and TRBJ1-2; 10 nucleotides match TRBD1. Looked up from germline, CDR1 is LNHNV and CDR2 is YYDKDF (reference sequence). The CDR3 runs to 18 residues. The trim removed 3 bases at V and 5 bases at J, leaving 15 bases unmatched. The CDR3 here is CATSRGGTTGGAEYGYTF. The CDR3 DNA sequence: TGTGCCACCAGCAGGGGCGGGACGACAGGGGGCGCAGAATATGGCTACACCTTC.